This entry describes one TCR beta chain. In the naive CD8 group, cells lacked CD45RO and were positively selected for CCR7, so terminally differentiated effector memory CD45RA+ cells were left out. The repertoire was sequenced with immunoSEQ multiplex PCR; TCRdb's copy has only in-frame clones and lacks some. The sample comprises under 2,000,000 clones, about 95% of which are singletons, and less than 1.5% rests with the top ten. The germline V gene encodes CDR1 SGHRS and CDR2 YFSETQ. The CDR3 sequence is 14 residues long. The V end lost 0 bases, the J end lost 3 bases, and 9 bases lay between the germline ends. This entry comes from a study of shared clonotypes between healthy human individuals.

Sample: naive CD8+ T cells sorted from blood. The chain couples TRBV5-1 to TRBJ1-1; D gene unclear. The TCR was taken from a man between 18 and 29 years old in good health. Here the CDR3 reads CASSLALVDTEAFF. The CDR3 DNA follows: TGCGCCAGCAGCTTGGCCCTAGTGGACACTGAAGCTTTCTTT.